Listed below are T cell receptor beta chains from one sample, sequenced in a study of cytomegalovirus exposure and HLA in healthy donors. Some clones are missing from TCRdb's copy, which holds only in-frame ones; the method was immunoSEQ multiplex PCR. Among around 200,000 clones listed, roughly 79% were seen once. Sequencing was done on a sample of PBMCs. The receptor set was obtained from a woman aged 30 to 39 in good health and CMV-seropositive. CDR3s include the opening cysteine and the closing phenylalanine or tryptophan. A D gene is named only where the DNA matches it firmly. Size is stated for part of the rows, as once, few or many counts, or as a class when the clone is expanded.

j_gene: TRBJ1-6; abundance: few; v_gene: TRBV6-1; d_gene: .; CDR3aa: CASSEWASGSPLHF; CDR3nt: TGTGCCAGCAGTGAATGGGCTTCAGGGTCACCCCTCCACTTT
j_gene: TRBJ1-6; abundance: .; v_gene: TRBV5-1; d_gene: .; CDR3aa: CASSLVGGRVKNSPLHF; CDR3nt: TGCGCCAGCAGCTTGGTAGGCGGCAGGGTGAAAAATTCGCCCCTCCACTTT
j_gene: TRBJ1-1; abundance: .; v_gene: TRBV5-4; d_gene: .; CDR3aa: CASSWGGYTEAFF; CDR3nt: TGTGCCAGCAGCTGGGGGGGCTACACTGAAGCTTTCTTT
j_gene: TRBJ1-1; abundance: .; v_gene: TRBV6-5; d_gene: .; CDR3aa: CASSYSHFMNTEAFF; CDR3nt: TGTGCCAGCAGTTACTCCCACTTCATGAACACTGAAGCTTTCTTT
j_gene: TRBJ2-7; abundance: few; v_gene: TRBV5-4; d_gene: TRBD2; CDR3aa: CASSLPSGSGEQYF; CDR3nt: TGTGCCAGCAGCTTGCCTAGCGGGAGTGGCGAGCAGTACTTC
j_gene: TRBJ2-1; abundance: .; v_gene: TRBV18; d_gene: TRBD2; CDR3aa: CASSPMGGGPYNEQFF; CDR3nt: TGTGCCAGCTCACCAATGGGCGGGGGGCCCTACAATGAGCAGTTCTTC
j_gene: TRBJ2-5; abundance: .; v_gene: TRBV5-1; d_gene: TRBD2; CDR3aa: CASSLGSGDGETQYF; CDR3nt: TGCGCCAGCAGCTTGGGAAGCGGGGACGGTGAGACCCAGTACTTC
j_gene: TRBJ1-2; abundance: .; v_gene: TRBV4-3; d_gene: .; CDR3aa: CASSQSRGGVGYTF; CDR3nt: TGCGCCAGCAGCCAATCAAGGGGGGGAGTTGGCTACACCTTC
j_gene: TRBJ1-1; abundance: few; v_gene: TRBV7-9; d_gene: .; CDR3aa: CASSFWVAENTEAFF; CDR3nt: TGTGCCAGCAGCTTTTGGGTCGCGGAGAACACTGAAGCTTTCTTT
j_gene: TRBJ2-7; abundance: .; v_gene: TRBV6-5; d_gene: TRBD2; CDR3aa: CASSLKGPVRGDEQYF; CDR3nt: TGTGCCAGCAGTTTAAAGGGACCTGTGCGGGGGGACGAGCAGTACTTC
j_gene: TRBJ1-5; abundance: .; v_gene: TRBV6-5; d_gene: .; CDR3aa: CANGTANQPQHF; CDR3nt: TGTGCCAACGGGACTGCGAATCAGCCCCAGCATTTT
j_gene: TRBJ1-2; abundance: once; v_gene: TRBV29-1; d_gene: .; CDR3aa: CSVEGTEDYGYTF; CDR3nt: TGCAGCGTTGAAGGGACAGAGGATTATGGCTACACCTTC
j_gene: TRBJ1-2; abundance: .; v_gene: TRBV9; d_gene: .; CDR3aa: CASSAMDNRYYGYTF; CDR3nt: TGTGCCAGCAGCGCCATGGACAACCGCTACTATGGCTACACCTTC
j_gene: TRBJ1-1; abundance: .; v_gene: TRBV5-8; d_gene: .; CDR3aa: CASSLPGVGTEAFF; CDR3nt: TGTGCCAGCAGCTTACCAGGGGTTGGGACTGAAGCTTTCTTT
j_gene: TRBJ2-3; abundance: .; v_gene: TRBV29-1; d_gene: TRBD2; CDR3aa: CSVDAGETDTQYF; CDR3nt: TGCAGCGTAGACGCGGGGGAAACAGATACGCAGTATTTT
j_gene: TRBJ2-5; abundance: .; v_gene: TRBV6-1; d_gene: .; CDR3aa: CASSEATNQETQYF; CDR3nt: TGTGCCAGCAGTGAAGCGACTAACCAAGAGACCCAGTACTTC
j_gene: TRBJ2-7; abundance: .; v_gene: TRBV29-1; d_gene: TRBD2; CDR3aa: CSVAGRAFNEQYF; CDR3nt: TGCAGCGTTGCCGGGAGGGCCTTCAACGAGCAGTACTTC
j_gene: TRBJ1-1; abundance: .; v_gene: TRBV7-9; d_gene: .; CDR3aa: CSSSLGARWAKNTEAFF; CDR3nt: TGTTCCAGCAGCTTAGGGGCCCGGTGGGCAAAGAACACTGAAGCTTTCTTT
j_gene: TRBJ1-1; abundance: .; v_gene: TRBV30; d_gene: TRBD1; CDR3aa: CAWNTGGPEAFF; CDR3nt: TGTGCCTGGAACACAGGGGGGCCTGAAGCTTTCTTT
j_gene: TRBJ1-2; abundance: .; v_gene: TRBV29-1; d_gene: .; CDR3aa: CSVEKGDGYTF; CDR3nt: TGCAGCGTTGAAAAGGGAGATGGCTACACCTTC
j_gene: TRBJ2-1; abundance: once; v_gene: TRBV5-4; d_gene: .; CDR3aa: CASSPPGTWGGEQFF; CDR3nt: TGTGCCAGCAGCCCCCCCGGAACTTGGGGCGGTGAGCAGTTCTTC
j_gene: TRBJ1-5; abundance: .; v_gene: TRBV27; d_gene: .; CDR3aa: CAGSLSGNQPQHF; CDR3nt: TGTGCCGGCAGTTTGAGTGGCAATCAGCCCCAGCATTTT
j_gene: TRBJ2-2; abundance: .; v_gene: TRBV18; d_gene: .; CDR3aa: CASSPQLGNTGELFF; CDR3nt: TGTGCCAGCTCACCACAGCTAGGGAACACCGGGGAGCTGTTTTTT
j_gene: TRBJ2-7; abundance: .; v_gene: TRBV7-9; d_gene: .; CDR3aa: CASSLPRGRSYEQYF; CDR3nt: TGTGCCAGCAGCTTACCGCGGGGCCGATCCTACGAGCAGTACTTC
j_gene: TRBJ2-7; abundance: .; v_gene: TRBV7-9; d_gene: TRBD2; CDR3aa: CASSPRTSRYEQYF; CDR3nt: TGTGCCAGCAGCCCTAGGACTAGCAGGTACGAGCAGTACTTC
j_gene: TRBJ2-7; abundance: .; v_gene: TRBV5-6; d_gene: .; CDR3aa: CASSLASYEQYF; CDR3nt: TGTGCCAGCAGCTTGGCCAGCTACGAGCAGTACTTC
j_gene: TRBJ1-1; abundance: .; v_gene: TRBV5-4; d_gene: .; CDR3aa: CASSLSWGAEAFF; CDR3nt: TGTGCCAGCAGCTTATCCTGGGGGGCTGAAGCTTTCTTT
j_gene: TRBJ2-4; abundance: .; v_gene: TRBV11-2; d_gene: TRBD2; CDR3aa: CASSSVRTSGGDKNIQYF; CDR3nt: TGTGCCAGCAGCTCTGTGCGGACTAGCGGGGGGGACAAAAACATTCAGTACTTC
j_gene: TRBJ2-3; abundance: .; v_gene: TRBV5-1; d_gene: TRBD2; CDR3aa: CASSGGLAGITDTQYF; CDR3nt: TGCGCCAGCAGCGGGGGACTAGCGGGCATCACAGATACGCAGTATTTT
j_gene: TRBJ1-2; abundance: .; v_gene: TRBV2; d_gene: TRBD1; CDR3aa: CASSQQGEDYGYTF; CDR3nt: TGTGCCAGCAGCCAACAGGGGGAGGACTATGGCTACACCTTC
j_gene: TRBJ1-2; abundance: .; v_gene: TRBV2; d_gene: TRBD1; CDR3aa: CASSANRGYGYTF; CDR3nt: TGTGCCAGCAGTGCTAACAGGGGCTATGGCTACACCTTC
j_gene: TRBJ1-2; abundance: few; v_gene: TRBV9; d_gene: TRBD1; CDR3aa: CASSGTLGQGAYGYTF; CDR3nt: TGTGCCAGCAGCGGAACTTTAGGACAGGGGGCCTATGGCTACACCTTC
j_gene: TRBJ2-7; abundance: few; v_gene: TRBV18; d_gene: TRBD1; CDR3aa: CASSPGQGVDEQYF; CDR3nt: TGTGCCAGCTCACCAGGACAGGGGGTCGACGAGCAGTACTTC
j_gene: TRBJ1-6; abundance: .; v_gene: TRBV9; d_gene: .; CDR3aa: CASSVKLNNSPLHF; CDR3nt: TGTGCCAGCAGCGTTAAACTGAATAATTCACCCCTCCACTTT
j_gene: TRBJ2-5; abundance: once; v_gene: TRBV13; d_gene: TRBD1; CDR3aa: CATRLWTGGETQYF; CDR3nt: TGTGCCACCCGTTTGTGGACAGGAGGAGAGACCCAGTACTTC
j_gene: TRBJ1-1; abundance: .; v_gene: TRBV29-1; d_gene: .; CDR3aa: CSGREGEAFF; CDR3nt: TGCAGCGGCAGGGAAGGCGAAGCTTTCTTT
j_gene: TRBJ2-7; abundance: .; v_gene: TRBV10-2; d_gene: .; CDR3aa: CASSVGQAYEQYF; CDR3nt: TGCGCCAGCAGTGTAGGACAAGCCTACGAGCAGTACTTC
j_gene: TRBJ2-5; abundance: once; v_gene: TRBV30; d_gene: .; CDR3aa: CAWSVGGRETQYF; CDR3nt: TGTGCCTGGAGTGTCGGCGGCCGGGAGACCCAGTACTTC
j_gene: TRBJ2-5; abundance: .; v_gene: TRBV9; d_gene: .; CDR3aa: CASSVGQKKETQYF; CDR3nt: TGTGCCAGCAGCGTAGGGCAGAAGAAAGAGACCCAGTACTTC
j_gene: TRBJ1-4; abundance: few; v_gene: TRBV18; d_gene: TRBD1; CDR3aa: CASSPPGQGMFGEKLFF; CDR3nt: TGTGCCAGCTCACCACCGGGACAGGGTATGTTCGGTGAAAAACTGTTTTTT
j_gene: TRBJ2-4; abundance: .; v_gene: TRBV6-5; d_gene: .; CDR3aa: CASGPKSGYLNIQYF; CDR3nt: TGTGCCAGCGGACCCAAATCAGGGTATCTCAACATTCAGTACTTC
j_gene: TRBJ2-3; abundance: few; v_gene: TRBV4-1; d_gene: .; CDR3aa: CASSQELSGGSQGPSTDTQYF; CDR3nt: TGCGCCAGCAGCCAGGAACTCTCTGGAGGGTCCCAAGGTCCTAGCACAGATACGCAGTATTTT
j_gene: TRBJ1-5; abundance: .; v_gene: TRBV30; d_gene: .; CDR3aa: CAWARLGNQPQHF; CDR3nt: TGTGCCTGGGCGAGACTTGGCAATCAGCCCCAGCATTTT
j_gene: TRBJ2-5; abundance: .; v_gene: TRBV19; d_gene: .; CDR3aa: CAGSPLAGKETQYF; CDR3nt: TGTGCCGGTAGTCCGCTCGCGGGTAAGGAGACCCAGTACTTC
j_gene: TRBJ2-1; abundance: .; v_gene: TRBV4-1; d_gene: TRBD2; CDR3aa: CASSRGTSGGADEQFF; CDR3nt: TGCGCCAGCAGCCGTGGGACTAGCGGGGGGGCTGATGAGCAGTTCTTC
j_gene: TRBJ1-2; abundance: .; v_gene: TRBV11-2; d_gene: TRBD1; CDR3aa: CASSLLDRGRPFIYGYTF; CDR3nt: TGTGCCAGCAGCTTATTAGACAGGGGGCGCCCTTTCATCTATGGCTACACCTTC
j_gene: TRBJ1-1; abundance: .; v_gene: TRBV2; d_gene: .; CDR3aa: CASSGQVTEAFF; CDR3nt: TGTGCCAGCAGTGGGCAAGTAACTGAAGCTTTCTTT
j_gene: TRBJ1-5; abundance: .; v_gene: TRBV10-2; d_gene: .; CDR3aa: CASSESSLDQPQHF; CDR3nt: TGCGCCAGCAGTGAGTCGAGCCTGGATCAGCCCCAGCATTTT
j_gene: TRBJ2-5; abundance: few; v_gene: TRBV4-1; d_gene: .; CDR3aa: CASSPGGGGTRETQYF; CDR3nt: TGCGCCAGCAGCCCGGGAGGCGGAGGGACAAGAGAGACCCAGTACTTC
j_gene: TRBJ2-1; abundance: .; v_gene: TRBV9; d_gene: .; CDR3aa: CASSPRGSTRYNEQFF; CDR3nt: TGTGCCAGCAGCCCCCGCGGCTCTACGCGATACAATGAGCAGTTCTTC
j_gene: TRBJ2-2; abundance: .; v_gene: TRBV5-4; d_gene: .; CDR3aa: CASRPVGGPNTGELFF; CDR3nt: TGTGCCAGCAGGCCTGTTGGGGGCCCGAACACCGGGGAGCTGTTTTTT
j_gene: TRBJ2-5; abundance: .; v_gene: TRBV2; d_gene: TRBD2; CDR3aa: CASSETSGRGGTQYF; CDR3nt: TGTGCCAGCAGTGAGACTAGCGGGAGAGGGGGGACCCAGTACTTC
j_gene: TRBJ2-7; abundance: .; v_gene: TRBV6-5; d_gene: .; CDR3aa: CASSHGAGDEQYF; CDR3nt: TGTGCCAGCAGTCACGGAGCAGGGGACGAGCAGTACTTC
j_gene: TRBJ2-7; abundance: .; v_gene: TRBV7-2; d_gene: .; CDR3aa: CASSFASSSYEQYF; CDR3nt: TGTGCCAGCAGCTTCGCCTCGAGCTCCTACGAGCAGTACTTC
j_gene: TRBJ1-1; abundance: .; v_gene: TRBV5-5; d_gene: TRBD1; CDR3aa: CASIFKGTGNTEAFF; CDR3nt: TGTGCCAGCATCTTCAAAGGGACAGGGAACACTGAAGCTTTCTTT
j_gene: TRBJ1-3; abundance: once; v_gene: TRBV7-8; d_gene: .; CDR3aa: CASSYAGNSGNTIYF; CDR3nt: TGTGCCAGCAGCTACGCAGGGAACTCTGGAAACACCATATATTTT
j_gene: TRBJ1-2; abundance: once; v_gene: TRBV7-2; d_gene: .; CDR3aa: CASSLGGAGSNYGYTF; CDR3nt: TGTGCCAGCAGCTTAGGAGGTGCAGGGTCCAACTATGGCTACACCTTC
j_gene: TRBJ1-1; abundance: .; v_gene: TRBV4-3; d_gene: .; CDR3aa: CASSQEVGAEAFF; CDR3nt: TGCGCCAGCAGCCAAGAAGTAGGGGCTGAAGCTTTCTTT
j_gene: TRBJ2-7; abundance: few; v_gene: TRBV9; d_gene: .; CDR3aa: CASSSAVGEQYF; CDR3nt: TGTGCCAGCAGCAGCGCTGTGGGCGAGCAGTACTTC
j_gene: TRBJ2-3; abundance: once; v_gene: TRBV19; d_gene: TRBD2; CDR3aa: CASSSAGGPTDTQYF; CDR3nt: TGTGCCAGTAGCTCAGCGGGGGGCCCCACAGATACGCAGTATTTT